A single sample is the source of the 3 T cell receptor beta chains below, sequenced in a study of OX40 agonist ivuxolimab in advanced cancers. Produced via immunoSEQ multiplex PCR; TCRdb's table is partial and in-frame only. Here the sample spans around 91,000 clones, roughly 87% being singletons. Sequencing was performed on CD4+ or CD8+ T cells sorted from blood, taken in a trial of the OX40 agonist ivuxolimab. These receptors were taken from an adult with an advanced solid tumor such as melanoma, head and neck, liver or kidney cancer.

The chain recombines TRBV6-5 with TRBJ1-1; no reliable D call. Per the germline V gene, CDR1 is MNHEY and CDR2 is SVGAGI. V lost 5 bases, J lost 11 bases, and 21 bases lay in between. This CDR3 has 14 residues. CDR3 in DNA: TGTGCCAGCAGTGACGGGGTTCGCCAATTTCTGGCTTTCTTT. Protein sequence: CASSDGVRQFLAFF.

This clone appeared once. The V gene is TRBV12-1, the J gene TRBJ1-1; the listed D gene, TRBD1, was not tested against the DNA. TRBV12-1 is deemed a pseudogene. CDR3 length: 18 residues. The CDR3 DNA reads as TGTGCCAGCAGCCCTCCGGGCAGACAGGGGAGGTTGAACACTGAAGCTTTCTTT. Translating it yields CASSPPGRQGRLNTEAFF.

The V call is TRBV5-5, the J call TRBJ2-1; D uncertain. The length of the CDR3 is 12 residues. Germline values: CDR1 SGHKS, CDR2 YYEKEE (reference sequence). The V and J ends lost 1 base and 9 bases respectively, with 8 bases between them. In DNA, the CDR3 is TGTGCCAGCAGCTTGTTCTCCGCTGAGCAGTTCTTC. Translating it yields CASSLFSAEQFF.